This note documents a single TCR beta chain sequence. The antigen is not known. Sequencing used immunoSEQ multiplex PCR; TCRdb keeps in-frame clones, though not all of them. The sample shows about 200,000 clones, almost 95% of them seen only once. This CDR3 is built from 16 residues. The germline CDR1 and CDR2 sequences are SGHTA and FQGTGA. V shed 5 bases and J 0 bases; nucleotides not matched to a gene: 8. This sample stems from a study of T cell responses to AZD1222 COVID-19 vaccine. Regarding the study as a whole: With dominance at 160-218 and 743-854, vaccine-associated CD4 TCRs spanned spike. Recipients of two AZD1222 doses showed rising Spike-specific TCR breadth and depth. Donors were chiefly white British, with a greater number of females, and clonal diversity was perhaps underestimated. Baseline seropositivity occurred in only 5 to 7 AZD1222 recipients.

The chain employs TRBV7-3 and TRBJ2-3, with 7 bases identical to TRBD2. Sequences were derived from peripheral blood, sampled on day 0 of AZD1222 vaccination. This TCR derives from an adult in good health. The CDR3 bases are TGTGCCAGCAGCCCAATTAGCGGGTCTAGCACAGATACGCAGTATTTT. Protein product: CASSPISGSSTDTQYF. The whole variable domain, filled in from reference TRBV7-3 and TRBJ2-3, reads GAGVSQTPSNKVTEKGKYVELRCDPISGHTALYWYRQSLGQGPEFLIYFQGTGAADDSGLPNDRFFAVRPEGSVSTLKIQRTERGDSAVYLCASSPISGSSTDTQYFGPGTRLTVL.